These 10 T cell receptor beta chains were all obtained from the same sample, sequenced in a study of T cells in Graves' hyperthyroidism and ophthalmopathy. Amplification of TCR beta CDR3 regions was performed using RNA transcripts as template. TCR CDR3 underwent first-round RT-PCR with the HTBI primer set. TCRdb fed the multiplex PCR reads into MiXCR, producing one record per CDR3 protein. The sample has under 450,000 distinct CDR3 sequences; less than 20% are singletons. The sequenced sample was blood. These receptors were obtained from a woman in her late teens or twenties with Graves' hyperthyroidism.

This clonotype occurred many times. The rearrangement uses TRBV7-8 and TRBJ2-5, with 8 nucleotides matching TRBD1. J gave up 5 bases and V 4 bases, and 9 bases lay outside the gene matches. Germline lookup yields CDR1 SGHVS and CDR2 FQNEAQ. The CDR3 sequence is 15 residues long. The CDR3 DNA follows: TGTGCCAGCAGCTCTCCAGGGGGCTGGAGGGAGACCCAGTACTTC. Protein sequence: CASSSPGGWRETQYF.

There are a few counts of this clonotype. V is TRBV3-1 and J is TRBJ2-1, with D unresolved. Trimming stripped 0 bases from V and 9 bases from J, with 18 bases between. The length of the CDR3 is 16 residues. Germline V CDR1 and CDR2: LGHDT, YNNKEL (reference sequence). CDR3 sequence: CASSQDRASRTGEQFF. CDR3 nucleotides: TGTGCCAGCAGCCAAGACCGGGCCTCTAGGACGGGTGAGCAGTTCTTC.

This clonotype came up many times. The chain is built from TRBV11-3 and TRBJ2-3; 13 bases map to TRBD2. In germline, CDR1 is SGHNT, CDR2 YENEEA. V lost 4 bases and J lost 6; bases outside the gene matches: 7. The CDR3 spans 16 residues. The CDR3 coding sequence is TGTGCCAGCAGCTCGAAGACTAGCGGGGGGAGTGATACGCAGTATTTT. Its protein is CASSSKTSGGSDTQYF.

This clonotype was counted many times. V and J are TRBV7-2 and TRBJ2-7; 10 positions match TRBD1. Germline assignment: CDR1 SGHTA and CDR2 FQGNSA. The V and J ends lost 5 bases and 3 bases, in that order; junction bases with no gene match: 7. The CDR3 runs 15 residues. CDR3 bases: TGTGCCAGCAGCCAGGGACAGGGGCGGGTCTACGAGCAGTACTTC. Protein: CASSQGQGRVYEQYF.

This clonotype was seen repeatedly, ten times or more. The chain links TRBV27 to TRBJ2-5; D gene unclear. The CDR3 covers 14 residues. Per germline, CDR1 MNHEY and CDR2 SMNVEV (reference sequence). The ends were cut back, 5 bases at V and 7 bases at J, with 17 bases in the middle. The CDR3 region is CASSKVSLWGTQYF. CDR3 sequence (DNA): TGTGCCAGCAGTAAAGTCAGCCTGTGGGGGACCCAGTACTTC.

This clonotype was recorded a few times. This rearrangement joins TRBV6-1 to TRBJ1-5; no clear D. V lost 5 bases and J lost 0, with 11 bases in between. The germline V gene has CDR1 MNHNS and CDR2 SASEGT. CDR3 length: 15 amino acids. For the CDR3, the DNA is TGTGCCAGCAGTCCAACACGGAATAGCAATCAGCCCCAGCATTTT. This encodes CASSPTRNSNQPQHF.

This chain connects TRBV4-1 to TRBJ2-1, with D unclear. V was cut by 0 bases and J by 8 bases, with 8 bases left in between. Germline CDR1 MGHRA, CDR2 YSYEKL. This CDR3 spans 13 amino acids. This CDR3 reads CASSQDLQDEQFF. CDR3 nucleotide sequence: TGCGCCAGCAGCCAAGATCTGCAGGATGAGCAGTTCTTC.

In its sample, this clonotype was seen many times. The CDR3 region is CASSELRGAGYEQYF. The CDR3, as DNA: TGTGCCAGCAGCGAACTGAGGGGGGCCGGGTACGAGCAGTACTTC. The chain uses TRBV11-2 and TRBJ2-7; the D gene could be TRBD1 or TRBD2 (6 bases each). Trimming removed 5 bases at V and 4 bases at J, with 18 bases between. The CDR3 totals 15 residues. Germline lookup yields CDR1 SGHAT and CDR2 FQNNGV.

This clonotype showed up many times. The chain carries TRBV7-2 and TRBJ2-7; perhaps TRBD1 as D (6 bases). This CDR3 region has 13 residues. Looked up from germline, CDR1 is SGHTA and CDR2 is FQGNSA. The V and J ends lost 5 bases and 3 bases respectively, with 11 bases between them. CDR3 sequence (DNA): TGTGCCAGCAGCCTGACAGGATTCTACGAGCAGTACTTC. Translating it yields CASSLTGFYEQYF. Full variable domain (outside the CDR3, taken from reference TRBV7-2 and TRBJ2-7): GAGVSQSPSNKVTEKGKDVELRCDPISGHTALYWYRQSLGQGLEFLIYFQGNSAPDKSGLPSDRFSAERTGGSVSTLTIQRTQQEDSAVYLCASSLTGFYEQYFGPGTRLTVT.

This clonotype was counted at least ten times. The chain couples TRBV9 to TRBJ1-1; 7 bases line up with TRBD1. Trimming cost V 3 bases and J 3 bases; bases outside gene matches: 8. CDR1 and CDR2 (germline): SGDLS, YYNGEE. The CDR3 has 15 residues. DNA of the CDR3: TGTGCCAGCAGCGCCTTCACAGGGGAGGACACTGAAGCTTTCTTT. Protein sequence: CASSAFTGEDTEAFF.